This TCR beta chain was recovered during a study of a mutant IDH1 vaccine in newly diagnosed glioma. The CDR3 loop spans 15 amino acids. Between the trimmed V and J ends, which lost 4 bases and 1 base, there was a span of 14 bases. Germline V lookup: CDR1 SGDLS, CDR2 YYNGEE. About this clone itself: Its cognate antigen is unknown.

Assay used: immunoSEQ multiplex PCR; TCRdb lists only in-frame clones, some missing. The sample consists of tens of thousands of clones, 85% of them appearing once. Noted time point: week 23, last vaccination. Vaccination comprised doses that each held 300 ug of mutant IDH1 20-mer peptide, plus topical imiquimod. The material sequenced was PBMCs, taken from a glioma patient whose treatment included an IDH1 peptide vaccine. The TCR was taken from a man aged 30 to 45 with glioma. Some clones in this sample may be carry-over from other donors' samples. The chain recombines TRBV9 with TRBJ1-1; unclear D gene. This CDR3 is CASSQNRAANTEAFF. CDR3 sequence (DNA): TGTGCCAGCAGCCAAAATCGGGCAGCGAACACTGAAGCTTTCTTT. Using reference TRBV9 and TRBJ1-1 for the parts outside the CDR3, the full variable domain is DSGVTQTPKHLITATGQRVTLRCSPRSGDLSVYWYQQSLDQGLQFLIQYYNGEERAKGNILERFSAQQFPDLHSELNLSSLELGDSALYFCASSQNRAANTEAFFGQGTRLTVV.